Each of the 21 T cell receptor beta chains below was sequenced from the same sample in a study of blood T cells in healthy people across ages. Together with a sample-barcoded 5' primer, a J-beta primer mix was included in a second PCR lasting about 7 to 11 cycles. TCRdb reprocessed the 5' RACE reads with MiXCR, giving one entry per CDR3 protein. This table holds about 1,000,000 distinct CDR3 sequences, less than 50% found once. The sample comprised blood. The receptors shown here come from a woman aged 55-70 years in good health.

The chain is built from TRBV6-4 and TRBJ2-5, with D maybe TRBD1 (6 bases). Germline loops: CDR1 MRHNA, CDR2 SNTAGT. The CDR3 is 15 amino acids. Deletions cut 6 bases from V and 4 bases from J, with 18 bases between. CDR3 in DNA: TGTGCCAGCAGCTGTACCCATGGACAGATAGAGACCCAGTACTTC. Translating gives CASSCTHGQIETQYF.

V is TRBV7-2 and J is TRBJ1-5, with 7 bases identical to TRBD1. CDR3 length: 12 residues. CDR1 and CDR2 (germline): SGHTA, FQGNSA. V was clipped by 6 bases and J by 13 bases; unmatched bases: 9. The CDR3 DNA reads TGTGCCAGCAGTCTTCTCCCGGGACAGCAGCATTTT. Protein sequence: CASSLLPGQQHF.

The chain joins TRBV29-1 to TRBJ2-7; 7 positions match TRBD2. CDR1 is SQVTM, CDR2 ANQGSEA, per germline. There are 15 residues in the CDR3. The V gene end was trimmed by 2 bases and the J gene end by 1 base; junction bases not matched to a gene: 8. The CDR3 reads CSVELASGMSYEQYF. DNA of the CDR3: TGCAGCGTTGAATTAGCTAGCGGCATGTCCTACGAGCAGTACTTC.

The CDR3 coding sequence is TGTGCCACCAGTGACCCTCCCCAGGGGGCTAGCAACGGTGAGCAGTTCTTC. This gives the protein CATSDPPQGASNGEQFF. The rearrangement uses TRBV24-1 and TRBJ2-1, with 8 bases lining up with TRBD1. Germline V lookup: CDR1 KGHDR, CDR2 SFDVKD. V trimming: 4 bases; J trimming: 9 bases; junction bases outside the gene matches: 16. This CDR3 comprises 17 residues.

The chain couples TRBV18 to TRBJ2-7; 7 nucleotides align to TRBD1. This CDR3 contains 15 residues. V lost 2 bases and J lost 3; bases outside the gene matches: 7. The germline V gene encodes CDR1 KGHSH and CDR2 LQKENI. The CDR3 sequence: CASSPGTGAFYEQYF. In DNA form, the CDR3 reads TGTGCCAGCTCACCAGGAACAGGGGCTTTCTACGAGCAGTACTTC.

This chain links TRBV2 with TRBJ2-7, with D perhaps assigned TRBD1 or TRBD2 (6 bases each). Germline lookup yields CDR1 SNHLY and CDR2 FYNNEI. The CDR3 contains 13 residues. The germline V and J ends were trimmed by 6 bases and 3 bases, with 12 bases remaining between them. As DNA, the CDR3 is TGTGCCAGCAGAGGTGGAGGGGGCTACGAGCAGTACTTC. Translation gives CASRGGGGYEQYF.

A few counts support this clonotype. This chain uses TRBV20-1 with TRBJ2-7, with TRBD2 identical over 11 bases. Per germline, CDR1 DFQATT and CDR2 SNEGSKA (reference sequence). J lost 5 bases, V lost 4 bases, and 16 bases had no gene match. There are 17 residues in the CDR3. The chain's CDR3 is CSAIGTSGLLLGDEQYF. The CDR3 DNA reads TGCAGTGCTATAGGGACTAGCGGTCTTTTACTGGGGGACGAGCAGTACTTC.

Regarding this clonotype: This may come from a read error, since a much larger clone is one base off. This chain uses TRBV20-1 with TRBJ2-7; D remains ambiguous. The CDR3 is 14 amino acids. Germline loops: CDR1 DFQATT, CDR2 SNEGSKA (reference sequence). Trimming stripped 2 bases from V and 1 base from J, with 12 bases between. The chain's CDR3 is CSARNVDRSYEQYF. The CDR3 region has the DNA TGCAGTGCTAGAAATGTGGACCGATCCTACGAGCAGTACTTC.

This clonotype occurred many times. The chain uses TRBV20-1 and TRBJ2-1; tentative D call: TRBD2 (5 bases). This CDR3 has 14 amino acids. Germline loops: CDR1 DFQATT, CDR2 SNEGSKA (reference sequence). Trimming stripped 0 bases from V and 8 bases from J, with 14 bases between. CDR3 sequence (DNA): TGCAGTGCTAGAGAGGCCAAGAGGGTTGATGAGCAGTTCTTC. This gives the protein CSAREAKRVDEQFF.

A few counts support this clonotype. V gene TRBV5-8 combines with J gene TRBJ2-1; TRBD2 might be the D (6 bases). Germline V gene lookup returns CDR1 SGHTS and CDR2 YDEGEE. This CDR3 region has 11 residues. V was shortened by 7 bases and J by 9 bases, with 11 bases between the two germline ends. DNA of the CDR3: TGTGCCAGCTACGAGGGAGGTGAGCAGTTCTTC. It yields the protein CASYEGGEQFF.

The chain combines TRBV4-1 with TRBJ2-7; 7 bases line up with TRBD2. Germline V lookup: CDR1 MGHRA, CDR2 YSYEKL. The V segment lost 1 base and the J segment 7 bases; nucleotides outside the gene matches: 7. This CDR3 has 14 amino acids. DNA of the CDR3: TGCGCCAGCAGCCAAGCTAGCGGACCGTGGGAGCAGTACTTC. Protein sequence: CASSQASGPWEQYF.

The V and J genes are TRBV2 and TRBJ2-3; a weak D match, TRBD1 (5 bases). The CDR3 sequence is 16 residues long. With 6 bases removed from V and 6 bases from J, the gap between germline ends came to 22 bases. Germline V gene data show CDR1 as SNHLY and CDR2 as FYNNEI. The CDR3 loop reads CASSPRDSLSEDTQYF. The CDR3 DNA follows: TGTGCCAGCAGCCCTCGCGACAGCCTCTCGGAGGATACGCAGTATTTT.

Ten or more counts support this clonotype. The CDR3 here is CASSLSGTGVKNIQYF. The CDR3 bases are TGTGCCAGCAGCTTATCCGGGACAGGGGTTAAAAACATTCAGTACTTC. V usage is TRBV7-2 and J usage is TRBJ2-4; 10 nucleotides line up with TRBD1. Germline V gene sequence: CDR1 SGHTA, CDR2 FQGNSA. This CDR3 contains 16 residues. Losses at the gene ends were 2 bases for V and 4 bases for J; bases not matched to a gene: 5.

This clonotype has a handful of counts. DNA of the CDR3: TGTGCCAGCAGCTACCTATCTGGGACATCACTCTCTGGGGCCAACGTCCTGACTTTC. Translated, it gives CASSYLSGTSLSGANVLTF. The rearrangement links TRBV5-5 to TRBJ2-6; possibly TRBD1 for D (6 bases). V gave up 3 bases and J gave up 0 bases, with 19 bases separating them. The CDR3 length is 19 residues. Germline V gene lookup returns CDR1 SGHKS and CDR2 YYEKEE (reference sequence).

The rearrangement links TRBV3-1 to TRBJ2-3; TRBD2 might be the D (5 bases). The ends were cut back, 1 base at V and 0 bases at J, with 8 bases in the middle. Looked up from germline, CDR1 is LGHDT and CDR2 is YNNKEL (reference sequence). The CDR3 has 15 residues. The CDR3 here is CASSQVEGSTDTQYF. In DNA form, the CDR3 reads TGTGCCAGCAGCCAAGTTGAGGGAAGCACAGATACGCAGTATTTT.

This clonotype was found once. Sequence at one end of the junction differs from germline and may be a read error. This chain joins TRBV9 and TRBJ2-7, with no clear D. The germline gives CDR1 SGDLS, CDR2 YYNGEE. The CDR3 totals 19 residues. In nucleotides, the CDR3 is TGTGCCAGCAGCGCCGGCGACCCGGCGACACAAAGGACGGCCTACGGGCAGTACTTC. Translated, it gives CASSAGDPATQRTAYGQYF.

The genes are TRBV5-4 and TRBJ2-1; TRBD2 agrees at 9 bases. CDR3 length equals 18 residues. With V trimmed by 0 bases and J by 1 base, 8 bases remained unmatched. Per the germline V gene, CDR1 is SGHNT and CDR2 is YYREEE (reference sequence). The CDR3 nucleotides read TGTGCCAGCAGCTTGGGCGCGGGGGGGGGACTGTCCTACAATGAGCAGTTCTTC. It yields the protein CASSLGAGGGLSYNEQFF.

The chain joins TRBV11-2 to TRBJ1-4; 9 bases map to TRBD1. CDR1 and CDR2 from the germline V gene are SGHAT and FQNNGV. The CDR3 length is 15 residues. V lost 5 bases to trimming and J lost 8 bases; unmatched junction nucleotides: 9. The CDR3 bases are TGTGCCAGCAGCACGGAACAGGGGGCAGGAGAAAAACTGTTTTTT. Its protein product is CASSTEQGAGEKLFF.

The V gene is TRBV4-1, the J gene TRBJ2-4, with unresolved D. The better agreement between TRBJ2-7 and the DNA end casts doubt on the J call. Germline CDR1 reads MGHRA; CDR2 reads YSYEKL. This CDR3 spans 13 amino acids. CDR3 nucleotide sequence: TGCGCCAGCAGCCAAGCGGTACGCCTCGAGCAGTACTTC. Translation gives CASSQAVRLEQYF.

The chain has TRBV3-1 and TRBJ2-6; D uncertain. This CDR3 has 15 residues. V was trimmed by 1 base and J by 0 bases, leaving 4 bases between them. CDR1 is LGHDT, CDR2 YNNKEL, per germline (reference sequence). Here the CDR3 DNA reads TGTGCCAGCAGCCAAGGAGCCTCTGGGGCCAACGTCCTGACTTTC. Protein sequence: CASSQGASGANVLTF.

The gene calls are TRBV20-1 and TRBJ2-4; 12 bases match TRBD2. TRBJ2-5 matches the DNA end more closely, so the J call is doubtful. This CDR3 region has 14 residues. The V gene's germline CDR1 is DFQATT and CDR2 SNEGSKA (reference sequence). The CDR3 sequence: CSANLAGGYETQYF. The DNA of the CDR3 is TGCAGTGCTAATCTAGCGGGAGGGTATGAGACCCAGTACTTC.